The 29 T cell receptor beta chains below were found in one sample sequenced in a study of Japanese encephalitis immunity and Zika vaccine responses. TCRdb re-called the 5' RACE reads with MiXCR, one entry per CDR3 protein. The sample has 100 to 150 distinct CDR3 sequences; 33% are singletons. For less than seven days, PBMCs labeled with CFSE were cultured with peptide pools at approximately 0.95 ug/mL each. Live CD56-CD19-CD16-CD3+CD4+ cells with low CFSE were sorted unfixed as proliferating CD4 T cells. Here the sequenced sample was antigen-activated CD4+ T cells from blood, cultured, taken during a Zika inactivated vaccine study. The receptors originated from an adult woman who received an inactivated Zika virus vaccine.

CDR3 nucleotide sequence: TGTGCCAGCAGCTTTGCGACCGGGACAGCACCGGCTGAAGCTTTCTTT. Amino acids: CASSFATGTAPAEAFF. The gene calls are TRBV7-9 and TRBJ1-1; TRBD1 matches at 7 bases. Germline V gives CDR1 SEHNR, CDR2 FQNEAQ (reference sequence). The CDR3 runs 16 residues. With V trimmed by 3 bases and J by 6 bases, 13 bases remained unmatched. Full variable domain (remainder filled in from reference TRBV7-9 and TRBJ1-1): DTGVSQNPRHKITKRGQNVTFRCDPISEHNRLYWYRQTLGQGPEFLTYFQNEAQLEKSRLLSDRFSAERPKGSFSTLEIQRTEQGDSAMYLCASSFATGTAPAEAFFGQGTRLTVV.

A few counts support this clonotype. The chain is built from TRBV27 and TRBJ2-1; D not resolved. This CDR3 is 15 amino acids long. CDR1 and CDR2 (germline): MNHEY, SMNVEV (reference sequence). V was pared by 2 bases and J by 0 bases, with 8 bases between. CDR3 DNA: TGTGCCAGCAGTTTAACCTCTAGCTCCTACAATGAGCAGTTCTTC. It codes for CASSLTSSSYNEQFF.

The chain recombines TRBV3-1 with TRBJ1-3; 9 nucleotides line up with TRBD1. Germline CDR1 is LGHDT and CDR2 is YNNKEL (reference sequence). V shed 3 bases and J 4 bases; nucleotides not matched to a gene: 1. This CDR3 spans 14 amino acids. The CDR3 here is CASSQGTGGNTIYF. The CDR3 DNA sequence: TGTGCCAGCAGCCAGGGGACAGGGGGAAACACCATATATTTT.

This clonotype was seen a few times. V and J are TRBV10-3 and TRBJ2-7, with 9 bases that match TRBD1. V lost 4 bases, J lost 4 bases, and 11 bases stayed unmatched. The germline CDR1 and CDR2 sequences are ENHRY and SYGVKD. The CDR3 is 16 amino acids. CDR3 sequence reads: CAISGMLGQGTYEQYF. The CDR3 DNA reads TGTGCCATCAGTGGGATGTTAGGACAGGGGACGTACGAGCAGTACTTC.

The sample holds one count of this clonotype. This rearrangement joins TRBV20-1 to TRBJ1-2, with TRBD1 identical over 7 bases. Germline V gives CDR1 DFQATT, CDR2 SNEGSKA (reference sequence). The CDR3 length is 12 residues. CDR3 coding DNA: TGCAGACCGACAGGGACTAACTATGGCTACACCTTC. Translation: CRPTGTNYGYTF.

The J gene is TRBJ1-6, the V gene TRBV2; TRBD1 agrees at 7 bases. There are 16 residues in the CDR3. Trimming at V came to 5 bases and at J to 5 bases, leaving 9 bases not matched to a gene. From germline, CDR1 is SNHLY and CDR2 FYNNEI. CDR3 bases: TGTGCCAGCAGTCAAGACAGGGTGGGCGATAATTCACCCCTCCACTTT. It is translated as CASSQDRVGDNSPLHF.

The V and J genes are TRBV20-1 and TRBJ2-7; 8 bases line up with TRBD2. This CDR3 has 14 amino acids. Losses at the gene ends were 0 bases for V and 4 bases for J; bases not matched to a gene: 5. Germline V gene data show CDR1 as DFQATT and CDR2 as SNEGSKA (reference sequence). This CDR3 is CSARDSSGRYEQYF. The CDR3 bases are TGCAGTGCTAGAGATAGCAGCGGGAGATACGAGCAGTACTTC.

This chain links TRBV3-1 with TRBJ2-2; 7 bases align to TRBD1. CDR1 LGHDT and CDR2 YNNKEL come from the germline V gene (reference sequence). Losses at the gene ends were 1 base for V and 9 bases for J; bases not matched to a gene: 5. CDR3 length: 14 amino acids. CDR3 protein: CASSQGSTGWELFF. As DNA, the CDR3 is TGTGCCAGCAGCCAAGGATCGACAGGGTGGGAGCTGTTTTTT.

By proportion, this clonotype is large. The CDR3 DNA sequence: TGTGCCAGCATCGGCAGGGAGTCAACAGATACGCAGTATTTT. It is translated as CASIGRESTDTQYF. V gene TRBV2 combines with J gene TRBJ2-3; D is tentatively TRBD1 or TRBD2 (5 bases each). CDR3 length: 14 residues. Trimming removed 7 bases at V and 3 bases at J, with 14 bases between. The germline CDR1 and CDR2 sequences are SNHLY and FYNNEI.

This clonotype was seen a handful of times. The chain employs TRBV6-2 or TRBV6-3 and TRBJ2-7, with TRBD1 identical over 7 bases. This CDR3 is built from 17 residues. V dropped 6 bases and J dropped 3; count of bases not matched to a gene: 17. Germline CDR1 reads MNHEY; CDR2 reads SVGEGT. CDR3 coding DNA: TGTGCCAGCAGCGGGACAGCGCGAACCATCCTAGGCTACGAGCAGTACTTC. Encoded protein: CASSGTARTILGYEQYF.

The chain carries TRBV7-3 and TRBJ2-3; either TRBD1 or TRBD2 may fit D (5 bases each). The ends were cut back, 5 bases at V and 1 base at J, with 19 bases in the middle. The CDR3 length is 17 residues. Germline CDR1 and CDR2: SGHTA and FQGTGA. The CDR3 nucleotides are TGTGCCAGCAGCCCTACTCGGGGCTCGGCTGGCACAGATACGCAGTATTTT. Translating gives CASSPTRGSAGTDTQYF.

By its share, this clonotype is large (0.1 to 1%). The chain uses TRBV2 and TRBJ1-1; D is perhaps TRBD1 (5 bases). Germline CDR1 and CDR2: SNHLY and FYNNEI. V was trimmed by 4 bases and J by 5 bases, leaving 14 bases between them. This CDR3 is 14 amino acids long. For the CDR3, the DNA is TGTGCCAGCAGTGTGACGCAGGGCTGGACTGAAGCTTTCTTT. Protein sequence: CASSVTQGWTEAFF.

This clonotype is large in the sample. The CDR3 DNA sequence: TGTGCCAGCAGCTTAGGTCTAGTTGAGACCCAGTACTTC. The encoded protein is CASSLGLVETQYF. The chain has TRBV7-2 and TRBJ2-5; no firm D call. CDR3 length equals 13 residues. CDR1 and CDR2 (germline): SGHTA, FQGNSA. Trimming left V 1 base short and J 5 bases short, with 8 bases between.

The rearrangement links TRBV19 to TRBJ1-4; D is perhaps TRBD1 (6 bases). The CDR3 runs 15 residues. Per the germline V gene, CDR1 is LNHDA and CDR2 is SQIVND (reference sequence). The V and J ends lost 7 bases and 5 bases respectively, with 17 bases between them. CDR3 sequence reads: CASTLRTDENEKLFF. CDR3 DNA: TGTGCCAGTACCTTGAGGACAGATGAAAATGAAAAACTGTTTTTT.

This clonotype came up a few times. V usage is TRBV28 and J usage is TRBJ1-1; D gene unclear. Germline V gene lookup returns CDR1 MDHEN and CDR2 SYDVKM. The CDR3 runs to 12 residues. Trimming took 6 bases from V and 1 from J, leaving 6 bases between them. This CDR3 is CASSRWNTEAFF. CDR3 nucleotides: TGTGCCAGCAGCCGGTGGAACACTGAAGCTTTCTTT.

V usage is TRBV18 and J usage is TRBJ1-4, with D unclear. The CDR3 loop spans 13 amino acids. The V end lost 4 bases, the J end lost 7 bases, and 10 bases lay between the germline ends. The germline V gene has CDR1 KGHSH and CDR2 LQKENI. CDR3: CASSLRELEKLFF. CDR3 bases: TGTGCCAGCTCACTCCGGGAGCTTGAAAAACTGTTTTTT.

Worth noting for this clonotype: Since the CDR3 does not end with the conserved phenylalanine or tryptophan, this likely comes from a read error. The chain employs TRBV3-1 and TRBJ2-7; D gene uncertain. CDR3 length: 13 residues. The germline V gene encodes CDR1 LGHDT and CDR2 YNNKEL (reference sequence). The V end was cut by 4 bases, the J end by 1 base, with 8 bases between. For the CDR3, the DNA is TGTGCCAGCAGCCCGGACGGGTCCTACGAGCAGTACTCC. Residues: CASSPDGSYEQYS.

This chain uses TRBV20-1 with TRBJ1-2; weak D call: TRBD1 (5 bases). The V and J ends lost 3 bases and 1 base respectively, with 12 bases between them. CDR3 length: 14 residues. The germline V gene encodes CDR1 DFQATT and CDR2 SNEGSKA (reference sequence). The CDR3 coding sequence is TGCAGTGCTAGGGGCAGGGACTATAACTATGGCTACACCTTC. Amino acid sequence: CSARGRDYNYGYTF.

In its sample, this clonotype is large. An end of the junction differs from the germline gene, which may be a read error. The rearrangement joins TRBV2 to TRBJ2-3, with TRBD2 as a possible D gene (5 bases). The CDR3 is made up of 14 amino acids. Germline CDR1 is SNHLY and CDR2 is FYNNEI. The CDR3 DNA sequence: TGTGCCAGCAGTGACAGGTCTAGCATAGATACGCAGTATTTT. This sequence encodes CASSDRSSIDTQYF.

The rearrangement joins TRBV7-2 to TRBJ1-4, with unresolved D. CDR1 and CDR2 (germline): SGHTA, FQGNSA. The CDR3 consists of 11 residues. V dropped 3 bases and J dropped 8 bases, with 4 bases sitting between them. For the CDR3, the DNA is TGTGCCAGCAGCTTCGGGGAAAAACTGTTTTTT. Its protein product is CASSFGEKLFF.

The table lists this clonotype with a few counts. The chain is built from TRBV3-2 and TRBJ1-5; TRBD1 was called by the table and not checked on the DNA. TRBV3-2 is a recognized pseudogene. This CDR3 comprises 14 residues. The CDR3 sequence: CASYPRQGNQPQHF. CDR3 in DNA: TGTGCCAGCTACCCAAGACAGGGTAATCAGCCCCAGCATTTT.

With regard to this clonotype: It may be a read error: a sequence one base away is much more abundant. The chain links TRBV6-2 or TRBV6-3 to TRBJ2-3; a possible D gene is TRBD1 (5 bases). Germline assignment: CDR1 MNHEY and CDR2 SVGEGT. The V gene lost 10 bases and the J gene lost 6 bases, with 11 bases spanning the gap. The CDR3 has 11 residues. CDR3 nucleotide sequence: TGTGCCAACAGGCTGTATGATACGCAGTATTTT. Translating it yields CANRLYDTQYF.

The chain joins TRBV20-1 to TRBJ1-1, with 8 bases aligning to TRBD1. Germline loops: CDR1 DFQATT, CDR2 SNEGSKA (reference sequence). CDR3 size: 17 residues. V shed 0 bases and J 1 base; nucleotides not matched to a gene: 10. The CDR3 spells CSARETGDGPKNTEAFF. For the CDR3, the DNA is TGCAGTGCTAGAGAGACAGGGGACGGCCCAAAGAACACTGAAGCTTTCTTT.

The V gene is TRBV27, the J gene TRBJ2-4, with D unresolved. CDR1 and CDR2 (germline): MNHEY, SMNVEV (reference sequence). V was trimmed by 8 bases and J by 0 bases, leaving 11 bases between them. The CDR3 consists of 14 residues. As DNA, the CDR3 is TGTGCCAGCCAGTCGACCAGAGCCAAAAACATTCAGTACTTC. This sequence encodes CASQSTRAKNIQYF.

Judged by abundance, this clonotype is hyperexpanded (1% or more). The V call is TRBV11-1, the J call TRBJ2-6; tentatively, D is TRBD2 (5 bases). The CDR3 loop spans 15 amino acids. Germline CDR1 SGHAT, CDR2 FQDESV (reference sequence). Trimming took 5 bases from V and 1 from J, leaving 9 bases between them. In DNA, the CDR3 is TGTGCCAGCAGCACGACGGGGTCTGGGGCCAACGTCCTGACTTTC. It specifies CASSTTGSGANVLTF.

This chain uses TRBV6-6 with TRBJ2-7; D remains ambiguous. Germline V gene data show CDR1 as MNHNY and CDR2 as SVGAGI (reference sequence). The V end lost 5 bases, the J end lost 0 bases, and 5 bases lay between the germline ends. The CDR3 is made up of 12 amino acids. The CDR3 nucleotides are TGTGCCAGCAGTCCGAGCTCCTACGAGCAGTACTTC. Its protein is CASSPSSYEQYF.

The rearrangement uses TRBV6-1 and TRBJ2-7, with 10 bases identical to TRBD1. The junction had 7 bases not matched to a gene; V was cut back by 2 bases and J by 6 bases. The CDR3 extends over 15 amino acids. CDR1 is MNHNS, CDR2 SASEGT, per germline. The CDR3 loop is CASSERGGTGVEQYF. The CDR3 DNA sequence: TGTGCCAGCAGTGAACGAGGGGGGACAGGGGTCGAGCAGTACTTC.

This clonotype came up once. The rearrangement uses TRBV9 and TRBJ2-5; no firm D call. Germline CDR1 SGDLS, CDR2 YYNGEE. V lost 4 bases, J lost 1 base, and 20 bases lay in between. The CDR3 runs to 17 residues. CDR3 nucleotides: TGTGCCAGCAGCCCCCGGCCCCAAGGCGCCGTCCAAGAGACCCAGTACTTC. Protein product: CASSPRPQGAVQETQYF. The whole variable domain, remainder taken from reference TRBV9 and TRBJ2-5, is DSGVTQTPKHLITATGQRVTLRCSPRSGDLSVYWYQQSLDQGLQFLIQYYNGEERAKGNILERFSAQQFPDLHSELNLSSLELGDSALYFCASSPRPQGAVQETQYFGPGTRLLVL.

This clonotype is judged large (0.1 to 1%). The chain has TRBV28 and TRBJ1-6; 8 nucleotides agree with TRBD1. V lost 5 bases to trimming and J lost 5 bases; unmatched junction nucleotides: 2. This CDR3 region has 14 residues. Per the germline V gene, CDR1 is MDHEN and CDR2 is SYDVKM. In nucleotides, the CDR3 is TGTGCCAGCAGTGGGACAGGTGATAATTCACCCCTCCACTTT. Residues: CASSGTGDNSPLHF.